Below are 8 T cell receptor beta chains sequenced from a single sample in a study of beta chain features in type 1 diabetes (dated by TCRdb to 2017 to 2018). The library was built by means of the immunoSEQ multiplex PCR assay. All of the isolated RNA was reverse transcribed with the High Capacity cDNA Reverse Transcription Kit, so expressed TCRB transcripts were sequenced. TCRdb holds this immuneACCESS table with in-frame rearrangements only. Some clones are missing; in checked studies, unresolved V genes explain under half, and the rest has no known cause. For this sample there are 500,000 to 700,000 clones; roughly a sixth appear just once. The ten largest clones capture 0.09% to 0.095% of the sample. Material for sequencing was naive CD4+ T cells from blood. The label giving this sample's cell subset or site can be read as: true naive CD4+ T cells. These receptors were taken from a man aged 18 to 30 in good health.

This clone was seen a few times. The chain recombines TRBV9 with TRBJ1-1; perhaps TRBD1 as D (5 bases). Between the trimmed V and J ends, which lost 3 bases and 5 bases, there was a span of 17 bases. The germline gives CDR1 SGDLS, CDR2 YYNGEE. This CDR3 contains 15 residues. The CDR3 DNA reads TGTGCCAGCAGCGCCCCGCAGGGCGGTCGGACTGAAGCTTTCTTT. Translated: CASSAPQGGRTEAFF.

This chain connects TRBV18 to TRBJ1-5; D is uncertain. The V gene lost 1 base and the J gene lost 5 bases, with 6 bases spanning the gap. CDR3 size: 13 residues. The germline gives CDR1 KGHSH, CDR2 LQKENI. The CDR3 here is CASSPQRDQPQHF. CDR3 in DNA: TGTGCCAGCTCACCACAGAGGGATCAGCCCCAGCATTTT.

The rearrangement joins TRBV6-1 to TRBJ2-5; D is tentatively TRBD1 or TRBD2 (5 bases each). Germline V lookup: CDR1 MNHNS, CDR2 SASEGT. The CDR3 has 13 residues. V dropped 4 bases and J dropped 2 bases, with 8 bases sitting between them. As DNA, the CDR3 is TGTGCCAGCAGTGCCGGGGCTCAAGAGACCCAGTACTTC. Its protein is CASSAGAQETQYF.

V usage is TRBV2 and J usage is TRBJ1-1, with 8 bases aligning to TRBD1. The germline gives CDR1 SNHLY, CDR2 FYNNEI. This CDR3 comprises 18 residues. V gave up 4 bases and J gave up 11 bases; unmatched junction bases: 24. The CDR3 reads CASSGTGSLITLGTTAFF. CDR3 bases: TGTGCCAGCAGTGGGACAGGGAGCCTAATAACTCTGGGTACGACGGCTTTCTTT. Variable domain in full (rest from reference TRBV2 and TRBJ1-1): EPEVTQTPSHQVTQMGQEVILRCVPISNHLYFYWYRQILGQKVEFLVSFYNNEISEKSEIFDDQFSVERPDGSNFTLKIRSTKLEDSAMYFCASSGTGSLITLGTTAFFGQGTRLTVV.

The rearrangement joins TRBV27 to TRBJ2-7; possibly TRBD1 for D (5 bases). The germline V gene encodes CDR1 MNHEY and CDR2 SMNVEV (reference sequence). The ends were cut back, 5 bases at V and 1 base at J, with 18 bases in the middle. The CDR3 totals 16 residues. CDR3 bases: TGTGCCAGCAGTACCAACATCCGCAGGGTGTCCTACGAGCAGTACTTC. Protein product: CASSTNIRRVSYEQYF.

This clone appeared a few times. The chain links TRBV7-9 to TRBJ2-5; 7 bases align to TRBD1. Germline values: CDR1 SEHNR, CDR2 FQNEAQ (reference sequence). The ends lost 5 bases at V and 5 bases at J; junction bases unmatched: 8. The CDR3 contains 14 residues. The CDR3 DNA follows: TGTGCCAGCAGCCCCCCACAGGGGCGGGAGACCCAGTACTTC. This sequence encodes CASSPPQGRETQYF.

This clone showed up just a few times. The chain combines TRBV5-1 with TRBJ2-2; D not certain. Between the trimmed V and J ends, which lost 9 bases and 6 bases, there was a span of 24 bases. CDR1 and CDR2 (germline): SGHRS, YFSETQ. The CDR3 totals 16 residues. CDR3 region: CATSTRPDERSGELFF. In nucleotides, the CDR3 is TGCGCCACCTCGACCCGCCCGGATGAGAGGTCCGGGGAGCTGTTTTTT.

Of note for this clone: The sample carries other DNA sequences with the same CDR3. The chain joins TRBV5-1 to TRBJ1-5; possible D gene TRBD1, 5 bases. The CDR3 spans 15 residues. The germline V gene has CDR1 SGHRS and CDR2 YFSETQ. V lost 0 bases to trimming and J lost 1 base, with 8 bases between them. In DNA, the CDR3 is TGCGCCAGCAGCTTGGAAGGGGCCAGCAATCAGCCCCAGCATTTT. This codes for CASSLEGASNQPQHF.